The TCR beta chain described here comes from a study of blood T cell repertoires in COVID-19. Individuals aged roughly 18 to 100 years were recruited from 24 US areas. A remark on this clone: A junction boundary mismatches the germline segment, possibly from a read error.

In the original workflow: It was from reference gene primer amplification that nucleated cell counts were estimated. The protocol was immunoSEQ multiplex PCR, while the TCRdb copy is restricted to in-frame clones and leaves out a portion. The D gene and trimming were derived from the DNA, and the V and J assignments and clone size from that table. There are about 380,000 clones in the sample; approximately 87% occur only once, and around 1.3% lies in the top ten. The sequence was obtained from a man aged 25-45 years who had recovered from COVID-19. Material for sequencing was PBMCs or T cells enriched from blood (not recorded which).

Here the CDR3 DNA reads TGTGCCATCAGCGAGTCCGGGAGCCGGGGCCAGCCCCAGCATTTT. It codes for CAISESGSRGQPQHF. The chain combines TRBV10-3 with TRBJ1-5; tentative D call: TRBD1 (5 bases). The CDR3 covers 15 residues. Per germline, CDR1 ENHRY and CDR2 SYGVKD.